This is a list of T cell receptor beta chains from one sample in a study of shared clonotypes between healthy human individuals. Produced via immunoSEQ multiplex PCR; TCRdb's table is partial and in-frame only. The sample lists roughly 1,800,000 clones, about 95% occurring once. Sequenced: naive CD8+ T cells sorted from blood. The origin of the receptors is a man aged 18 to 29 in good health. Both conserved end residues are part of each CDR3. D genes are given only for firm matches. A row's size may be missing; if present it is once, few, many or a size class.

V gene: TRBV27
clone size: .
D gene: .
J gene: TRBJ2-7
CDR3 protein: CASSPLGNEQYF
CDR3 DNA: TGTGCCAGCAGCCCGTTGGGCAACGAGCAGTACTTC

V gene: TRBV11-3
clone size: .
D gene: TRBD2
J gene: TRBJ2-7
CDR3 protein: CASSLVRAGEGEQYF
CDR3 DNA: TGTGCCAGCAGCTTAGTTCGAGCGGGAGAAGGCGAGCAGTACTTC

V gene: TRBV5-4
clone size: .
D gene: .
J gene: TRBJ2-7
CDR3 protein: CASSFGATVGEQYF
CDR3 DNA: TGTGCCAGCAGCTTCGGGGCTACGGTGGGCGAGCAGTACTTC

V gene: TRBV27
clone size: .
D gene: .
J gene: TRBJ1-6
CDR3 protein: CASSSMGAPSALHF
CDR3 DNA: TGTGCCAGCAGTTCAATGGGAGCCCCGTCGGCCCTCCACTTT

V gene: TRBV25-1
clone size: .
D gene: .
J gene: TRBJ2-7
CDR3 protein: CASSEYIGSSYEQYF
CDR3 DNA: TGTGCCAGCAGTGAATACATAGGGAGCTCCTACGAGCAGTACTTC

V gene: TRBV5-8
clone size: .
D gene: .
J gene: TRBJ2-3
CDR3 protein: CASSSPIEGTQYF
CDR3 DNA: TGTGCCAGCAGCTCGCCCATAGAGGGTACGCAGTATTTT

V gene: TRBV28
clone size: .
D gene: .
J gene: TRBJ2-5
CDR3 protein: CASSLLPRLETQYF
CDR3 DNA: TGTGCCAGCAGTTTGCTCCCTAGACTAGAGACCCAGTACTTC

V gene: TRBV2
clone size: .
D gene: TRBD2
J gene: TRBJ2-7
CDR3 protein: CASSLLAASYEQYF
CDR3 DNA: TGTGCCAGCAGTCTACTAGCGGCCTCCTACGAGCAGTACTTC

V gene: TRBV30
clone size: .
D gene: TRBD1
J gene: TRBJ1-6
CDR3 protein: CAYQSGTEDPNSPLHF
CDR3 DNA: TGTGCCTATCAAAGCGGGACAGAGGACCCTAATTCACCCCTCCACTTT

V gene: TRBV27
clone size: .
D gene: TRBD1
J gene: TRBJ2-1
CDR3 protein: CASSKTGGREQFF
CDR3 DNA: TGTGCCAGCAGTAAAACAGGGGGTCGTGAGCAGTTCTTC

V gene: TRBV2
clone size: .
D gene: TRBD1
J gene: TRBJ2-5
CDR3 protein: CAIWDSQSETQYF
CDR3 DNA: TGTGCCATCTGGGACAGTCAATCGGAGACCCAGTACTTC

V gene: TRBV5-1
clone size: .
D gene: .
J gene: TRBJ2-7
CDR3 protein: CASSARVSHEQYF
CDR3 DNA: TGCGCCAGCAGCGCCAGGGTTTCCCACGAGCAGTACTTC

V gene: TRBV6-6
clone size: .
D gene: TRBD1
J gene: TRBJ2-7
CDR3 protein: CASSFGTAYEQYF
CDR3 DNA: TGTGCCTCTTCGTTTGGGACAGCCTACGAGCAGTACTTC

V gene: TRBV5-6
clone size: .
D gene: .
J gene: TRBJ2-5
CDR3 protein: CASSLWGEQETQYF
CDR3 DNA: TGTGCCAGCAGCTTGTGGGGGGAACAAGAGACCCAGTACTTC

V gene: TRBV2
clone size: .
D gene: TRBD2
J gene: TRBJ2-7
CDR3 protein: CASTGGNEQYF
CDR3 DNA: TGTGCCAGCACGGGGGGGAACGAGCAGTACTTC

V gene: TRBV7-2
clone size: .
D gene: .
J gene: TRBJ1-2
CDR3 protein: CASSLSGSVNYGYTF
CDR3 DNA: TGTGCCAGCAGCTTATCTGGCAGTGTAAACTATGGCTACACCTTC

V gene: TRBV7-9
clone size: .
D gene: .
J gene: TRBJ1-2
CDR3 protein: CASSSTRSWNYGYTF
CDR3 DNA: TGTGCCAGCAGCTCCACTAGATCCTGGAACTATGGCTACACCTTC

V gene: TRBV11-2
clone size: .
D gene: .
J gene: TRBJ2-3
CDR3 protein: CASSTVWAGHSTDTQYF
CDR3 DNA: TGTGCCAGCAGCACTGTGTGGGCTGGCCATAGCACAGATACGCAGTATTTT

V gene: TRBV5-8
clone size: .
D gene: TRBD1
J gene: TRBJ2-7
CDR3 protein: CASSARDRGSYEQYF
CDR3 DNA: TGTGCCAGCAGCGCGAGGGACAGGGGCTCCTACGAGCAGTACTTC

V gene: TRBV6-6
clone size: .
D gene: .
J gene: TRBJ2-7
CDR3 protein: CASSYSPTDEQYF
CDR3 DNA: TGTGCCAGCAGTTACTCACCGACGGACGAGCAGTACTTC

V gene: TRBV25-1
clone size: .
D gene: TRBD2
J gene: TRBJ2-5
CDR3 protein: CASSEFSGGQETQYF
CDR3 DNA: TGTGCCAGCAGTGAATTTAGCGGGGGCCAAGAGACCCAGTACTTC

V gene: TRBV5-6
clone size: .
D gene: TRBD2
J gene: TRBJ2-7
CDR3 protein: CASSNSGGAYEQYF
CDR3 DNA: TGTGCCAGCAGCAATAGCGGGGGGGCCTACGAGCAGTACTTC

V gene: TRBV27
clone size: .
D gene: .
J gene: TRBJ1-3
CDR3 protein: CASGGPGSGNTIYF
CDR3 DNA: TGTGCCAGCGGGGGCCCGGGGTCTGGAAACACCATATATTTT

V gene: TRBV11-2
clone size: once
D gene: .
J gene: TRBJ1-1
CDR3 protein: CASSPSPGAEAFF
CDR3 DNA: TGTGCCAGCAGCCCGTCTCCGGGTGCCGAAGCTTTCTTT

V gene: TRBV29-1
clone size: .
D gene: .
J gene: TRBJ2-3
CDR3 protein: CSVVGDGTDTQYF
CDR3 DNA: TGCAGCGTTGTGGGGGACGGTACAGATACGCAGTATTTT

V gene: TRBV5-4
clone size: .
D gene: TRBD1
J gene: TRBJ2-4
CDR3 protein: CASSLGDRENIQYF
CDR3 DNA: TGTGCCAGCAGCTTGGGGGACAGAGAAAACATTCAGTACTTC

V gene: TRBV25-1
clone size: .
D gene: .
J gene: TRBJ2-2
CDR3 protein: CASSETLGQELFF
CDR3 DNA: TGTGCCAGCAGTGAAACCCTCGGGCAGGAGCTGTTTTTT

V gene: TRBV9
clone size: .
D gene: TRBD2
J gene: TRBJ2-1
CDR3 protein: CASSVNVGGSADEQFF
CDR3 DNA: TGTGCCAGCAGCGTTAATGTGGGAGGGAGTGCCGATGAGCAGTTCTTC